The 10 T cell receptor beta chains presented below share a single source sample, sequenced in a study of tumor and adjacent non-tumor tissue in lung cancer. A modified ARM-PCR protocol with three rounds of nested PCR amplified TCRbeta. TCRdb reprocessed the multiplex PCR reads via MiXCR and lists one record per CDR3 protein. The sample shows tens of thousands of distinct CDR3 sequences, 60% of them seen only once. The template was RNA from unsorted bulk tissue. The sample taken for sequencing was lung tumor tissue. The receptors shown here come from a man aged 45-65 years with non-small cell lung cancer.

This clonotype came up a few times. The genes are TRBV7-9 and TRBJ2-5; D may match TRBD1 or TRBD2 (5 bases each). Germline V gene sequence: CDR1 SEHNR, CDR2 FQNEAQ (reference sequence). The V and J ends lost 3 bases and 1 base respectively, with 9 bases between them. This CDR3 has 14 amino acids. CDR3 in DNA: TGTGCCAGCAGCTTTGGGACCGCCCAAGAGACCCAGTACTTC. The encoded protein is CASSFGTAQETQYF.

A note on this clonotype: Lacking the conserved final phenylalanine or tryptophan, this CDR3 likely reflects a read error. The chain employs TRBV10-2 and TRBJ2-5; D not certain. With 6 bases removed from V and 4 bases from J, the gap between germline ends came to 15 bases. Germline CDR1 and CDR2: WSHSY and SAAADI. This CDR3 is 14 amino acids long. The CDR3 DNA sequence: TGCGCCAGCAGGCTTTCGAGAGTGCTAGAGACCCAGTACCTC. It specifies CASRLSRVLETQYL.

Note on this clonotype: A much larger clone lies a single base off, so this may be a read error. In DNA form, the CDR3 reads TGCGCCAGCAGTTACCCGGGGGCCGCCGAGCAGTACTTC. The encoded protein is CASSYPGAAEQYF. This chain links TRBV10-1 with TRBJ2-7; either TRBD1 or TRBD2 may fit D (6 bases each). The CDR3 sequence is 13 residues long. Germline V lookup: CDR1 WNHNN, CDR2 SYGVQD (reference sequence). Trimming cost V 5 bases and J 6 bases, with 14 bases left between them.

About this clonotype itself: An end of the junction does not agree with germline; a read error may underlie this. DNA for the CDR3: TGCAGTGCTAGAGTCGCCGGGAGGGGAGTTTATAGCTATCAGCCCCAGCATTTT. It is translated as CSARVAGRGVYSYQPQHF. V usage is TRBV20-1 and J usage is TRBJ1-5; D might be TRBD1 (5 bases). The CDR3 covers 18 residues. Germline lookup yields CDR1 DFQATT and CDR2 SNEGSKA (reference sequence).

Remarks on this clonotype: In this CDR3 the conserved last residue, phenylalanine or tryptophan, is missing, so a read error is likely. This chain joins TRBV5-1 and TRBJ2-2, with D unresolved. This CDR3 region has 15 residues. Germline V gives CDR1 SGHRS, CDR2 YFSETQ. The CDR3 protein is CASSLAVANTGELFY. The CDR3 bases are TGCGCCAGTAGCTTGGCCGTGGCGAACACCGGGGAGCTGTTTTAT.

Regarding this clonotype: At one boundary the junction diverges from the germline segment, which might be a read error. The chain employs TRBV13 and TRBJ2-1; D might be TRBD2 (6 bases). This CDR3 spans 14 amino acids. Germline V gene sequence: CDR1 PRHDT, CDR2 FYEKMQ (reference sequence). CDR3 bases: TGTGCCAGCAGCTTAGCGGGAGATGAGAATGAGCGGTTCTTC. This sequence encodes CASSLAGDENERFF.

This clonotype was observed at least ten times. CDR3 sequence reads: CASSPRLAGGPENNEQFF. The DNA of the CDR3 is TGTGCCAGCAGCCCCAGACTAGCGGGAGGGCCGGAGAACAATGAGCAGTTCTTC. The chain carries TRBV11-2 and TRBJ2-1; 14 positions match TRBD2. CDR3 length: 18 amino acids. The V and J ends lost 5 bases and 5 bases, in that order; junction bases with no gene match: 11. CDR1 SGHAT and CDR2 FQNNGV come from the germline V gene.

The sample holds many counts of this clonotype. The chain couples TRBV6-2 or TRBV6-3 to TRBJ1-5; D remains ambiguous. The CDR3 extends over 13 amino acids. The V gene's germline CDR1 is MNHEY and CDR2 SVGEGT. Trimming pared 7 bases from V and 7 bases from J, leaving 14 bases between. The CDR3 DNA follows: TGTGCCAGCAACGAGCAAACGTGGCAGCCCCAGCATTTT. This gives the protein CASNEQTWQPQHF.

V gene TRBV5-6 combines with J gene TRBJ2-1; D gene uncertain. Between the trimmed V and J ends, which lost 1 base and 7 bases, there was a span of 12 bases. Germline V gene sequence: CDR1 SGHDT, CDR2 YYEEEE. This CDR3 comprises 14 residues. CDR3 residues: CASSLSVYYNEQFF. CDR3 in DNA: TGTGCCAGCAGCTTGTCTGTTTACTATAATGAGCAGTTCTTC.

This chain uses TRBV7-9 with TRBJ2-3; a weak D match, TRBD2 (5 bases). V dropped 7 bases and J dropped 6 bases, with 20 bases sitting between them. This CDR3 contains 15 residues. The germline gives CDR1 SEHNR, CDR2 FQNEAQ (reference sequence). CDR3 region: CASIPYQTAADTQYF. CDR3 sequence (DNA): TGTGCCAGCATCCCTTACCAAACAGCGGCCGATACGCAGTATTTT.